Following are 21 T cell receptor beta chains from one sample sequenced in a study of OX40 agonist ivuxolimab in advanced cancers. Sequencing was performed with immunoSEQ multiplex PCR; in TCRdb, only in-frame clones are kept and a portion is missing. The sample lists 25,000 to 35,000 clones; around 88% were seen once. The sequencing here drew on CD4+ or CD8+ T cells sorted from blood, taken in a trial of the OX40 agonist ivuxolimab. The receptors stem from an adult with an advanced solid tumor such as melanoma, head and neck, liver or kidney cancer.

The chain uses TRBV7-9 and TRBJ1-2; 9 nucleotides line up with TRBD1. This CDR3 is built from 19 residues. Germline CDR1 is SEHNR and CDR2 is FQNEAQ (reference sequence). V shed 1 base, J shed 0 bases, and the junction held 12 bases outside the gene matches. The CDR3 spells CASSLGRGTGLSANYGYTF. In DNA, the CDR3 is TGTGCCAGCAGCTTAGGGCGCGGGACAGGGCTCTCAGCTAACTATGGCTACACCTTC.

The CDR3, as DNA: TGCAGCGCCTCCCCCGAGACCTCCTACGAGCAGTACTTC. Encoded protein: CSASPETSYEQYF. V gene TRBV29-1 combines with J gene TRBJ2-7; D gene uncertain. The length of the CDR3 is 13 residues. The V and J ends lost 7 bases and 0 bases respectively, with 13 bases between them. Germline V gives CDR1 SQVTM, CDR2 ANQGSEA.

This chain links TRBV7-6 with TRBJ1-1; TRBD1 matches 7 bases. The CDR3 is 17 residues long. V dropped 0 bases and J dropped 4; count of bases not matched to a gene: 11. The germline V gene has CDR1 SGHVS and CDR2 FNYEAQ. CDR3 nucleotide sequence: TGTGCCAGCAGCTTAGCTAGCATTACAGGGGTGGGCACTGAAGCTTTCTTT. Translated: CASSLASITGVGTEAFF. The full variable domain, in which reference TRBV7-6 and TRBJ1-1 provide the parts outside the CDR3, is GAGVSQSPRYKVTKRGQDVALRCDPISGHVSLYWYRQALGQGPEFLTYFNYEAQQDKSGLPNDRFSAERPEGSISTLTIQRTEQRDSAMYRCASSLASITGVGTEAFFGQGTRLTVV.

This chain joins TRBV9 and TRBJ2-6; TRBD1 agrees at 7 bases. Trimming took 5 bases from V and 3 from J; bases not matched to a gene: 5. Per germline, CDR1 SGDLS and CDR2 YYNGEE. The length of the CDR3 is 15 residues. Written as DNA, the CDR3 is TGTGCCAGCAGTAAACAGGGGTTTGGGGCCAACGTCCTGACTTTC. Translated, it gives CASSKQGFGANVLTF.

The V gene is TRBV4-1, the J gene TRBJ1-2, with D perhaps matching TRBD1 (6 bases). Germline V gene sequence: CDR1 MGHRA, CDR2 YSYEKL. V was clipped by 4 bases and J by 8 bases, with 17 bases between them. The CDR3 is made up of 14 amino acids. CDR3 in DNA: TGCGCCAGCAGCCCCCCAGGTGGTGGGGGCGGCTACACCTTC. Residues: CASSPPGGGGGYTF.

In its sample, this clone was seen once. The chain links TRBV25-1 to TRBJ2-1, with TRBD2 matching over 14 bases. The V gene's germline CDR1 is MGHDK and CDR2 SYGVNS. V dropped 4 bases and J dropped 7; count of bases not matched to a gene: 12. This CDR3 is 18 amino acids long. For the CDR3, the DNA is TGTGCCAGCAGTGCCCTAAACGGACTAGCGGGAGGTAGTAATGAGCAGTTCTTC. Protein: CASSALNGLAGGSNEQFF.

The V gene is TRBV5-5, the J gene TRBJ1-1, with D possibly being TRBD1 (6 bases). This CDR3 is 16 amino acids long. CDR1 is SGHKS, CDR2 YYEKEE, per germline (reference sequence). V lost 0 bases and J 8 bases, leaving 20 bases between the germline ends. CDR3 in amino acids: CASSLGNYRVWEEAFF. DNA for the CDR3: TGTGCCAGCAGCTTGGGAAACTACAGGGTTTGGGAGGAAGCTTTCTTT.

V and J are TRBV27 and TRBJ2-6; D is possibly TRBD1 or TRBD2 (5 bases each). V lost 2 bases, J lost 3 bases, and 17 bases lay in between. This CDR3 has 18 amino acids. In germline, CDR1 is MNHEY, CDR2 SMNVEV (reference sequence). CDR3 in DNA: TGTGCCAGCAGTTTAACTCTCGGGACCGTGAATGGGGCCAACGTCCTGACTTTC. It specifies CASSLTLGTVNGANVLTF.

This clone has a single count. The chain carries TRBV27 and TRBJ2-5, with 11 bases aligning to TRBD1. The germline gives CDR1 MNHEY, CDR2 SMNVEV (reference sequence). Unmatched junction bases numbered 5, after V lost 1 base and J lost 7 bases. The CDR3 loop spans 15 amino acids. The CDR3 protein is CASSLLRTGGTTQYF. CDR3 sequence (DNA): TGTGCCAGCAGTTTATTGAGGACAGGGGGCACGACCCAGTACTTC.

CDR3 coding DNA: TGTGCCAGTAGTATACCGGGACAGGGGGGCTATGGCTACACCTTC. Protein product: CASSIPGQGGYGYTF. The chain uses TRBV19 and TRBJ1-2, with 11 bases lining up with TRBD1. The CDR3 has 15 residues. The V gene end was trimmed by 2 bases and the J gene end by 4 bases; junction bases not matched to a gene: 3. The V gene's germline CDR1 is LNHDA and CDR2 SQIVND (reference sequence).

The chain recombines TRBV6-1 with TRBJ1-4; a weak D match, TRBD1 (5 bases). The CDR3 has 14 amino acids. Germline V gene sequence: CDR1 MNHNS, CDR2 SASEGT. V gave up 7 bases and J gave up 7 bases, with 16 bases separating them. Written as DNA, the CDR3 is TGTGCCAGCACCGGCCTTCTTGGGGGTGAAAAACTGTTTTTT. This sequence encodes CASTGLLGGEKLFF.

This chain uses TRBV30 with TRBJ2-5; 14 positions agree with TRBD2. The CDR3 runs 15 residues. Germline CDR1 and CDR2: GTSNPN and SVGIG (reference sequence). V was pared by 3 bases and J by 7 bases, with 7 bases of the junction left unmatched. The chain's CDR3 is CAWSLGLAGEGTQYF. The CDR3 DNA sequence: TGTGCCTGGAGCCTGGGACTAGCGGGAGAGGGGACCCAGTACTTC.

The CDR3 loop is CASSLAPAGGPNEQFF. CDR3 in DNA: TGTGCCAGCAGCTTGGCCCCGGCGGGGGGGCCTAATGAGCAGTTCTTC. This rearrangement joins TRBV5-6 to TRBJ2-1; 9 bases match TRBD2. Trimming took 0 bases from V and 7 from J; bases not matched to a gene: 8. Germline V gene sequence: CDR1 SGHDT, CDR2 YYEEEE. CDR3 size: 16 residues.

The chain links TRBV4-2 to TRBJ2-7; D might be TRBD2 (5 bases). V was cut by 2 bases and J by 5 bases, with 19 bases left in between. CDR1 and CDR2 from the germline V gene are LGHNA and YNFKEQ. The CDR3 contains 16 residues. The CDR3 is CASSQMGFGNLDEQYF. The CDR3 DNA sequence: TGTGCCAGCAGCCAAATGGGCTTCGGGAACCTCGACGAGCAGTACTTC.

The V and J genes are TRBV20-1 and TRBJ1-5; 8 positions match TRBD1. This CDR3 is 10 amino acids long. Looked up from germline, CDR1 is DFQATT and CDR2 is SNEGSKA (reference sequence). After removal of 8 bases from V and 10 bases from J, the junction contained 4 bases not matched to a gene. The CDR3 DNA is TGCAGTCCAGGGGGCTCCCCCCAGCATTTT. This gives the protein CSPGGSPQHF.

The J gene is TRBJ2-2, the V gene TRBV7-9; 9 bases line up with TRBD2. The CDR3 sequence is 16 residues long. Germline V CDR1 and CDR2: SEHNR, FQNEAQ (reference sequence). The V segment lost 5 bases and the J segment 4 bases; nucleotides outside the gene matches: 8. CDR3 in amino acids: CASSISGSGGTGELFF. The CDR3, as DNA: TGTGCCAGCAGCATTAGCGGGAGTGGGGGCACCGGGGAGCTGTTTTTT.

The chain uses TRBV27 and TRBJ2-5; a possible D gene is TRBD2 (6 bases). CDR1 and CDR2 (germline): MNHEY, SMNVEV (reference sequence). Trimming cost V 0 bases and J 5 bases, with 16 bases left between them. This CDR3 region has 16 residues. The CDR3 coding sequence is TGTGCCAGCAGTTTATCGTTAGCGGCGACGGGGGAGACCCAGTACTTC. Translating gives CASSLSLAATGETQYF.

This clone came up once. V and J are TRBV13 and TRBJ1-1; D not certain. The CDR3 contains 14 residues. The V end was cut by 5 bases, the J end by 4 bases, with 14 bases between. Germline loops: CDR1 PRHDT, CDR2 FYEKMQ (reference sequence). The CDR3 reads CASSPWSTGTEAFF. Here the CDR3 DNA reads TGTGCCAGCAGCCCGTGGTCCACGGGCACTGAAGCTTTCTTT.

The chain couples TRBV6-5 to TRBJ2-7, with TRBD2 as a possible D gene (5 bases). The germline gives CDR1 MNHEY, CDR2 SVGAGI. Trimming left V 4 bases short and J 2 bases short, with 15 bases between. The CDR3 sequence is 15 residues long. CDR3 DNA sequence: TGTGCCAGCAGTTCCCCTAGCTCCTCTACCTACGAGCAGTACTTC. Protein sequence: CASSSPSSSTYEQYF.

This chain's CDR3 is CSVEGKGKLFF. In DNA, the CDR3 is TGCAGCGTTGAGGGGAAGGGAAAACTGTTTTTT. The V call is TRBV29-1, the J call TRBJ1-4; D uncertain. The germline V gene has CDR1 SQVTM and CDR2 ANQGSEA. The V end was cut by 3 bases, the J end by 10 bases, with 9 bases between. The CDR3 consists of 11 residues. Variable domain in full (rest from reference TRBV29-1 and TRBJ1-4): SAVISQKPSRDICQRGTSLTIQCQVDSQVTMMFWYRQQPGQSLTLIATANQGSEATYESGFVIDKFPISRPNLTFSTLTVSNMSPEDSSIYLCSVEGKGKLFFGSGTQLSVL.

This clone was recorded once. The V call is TRBV4-1, the J call TRBJ2-7, with a possible D match to TRBD1 (5 bases). The ends were cut back, 5 bases at V and 7 bases at J, with 12 bases in the middle. The CDR3 has 12 residues. CDR1 and CDR2 from the germline V gene are MGHRA and YSYEKL. CDR3 nucleotides: TGCGCCAGCAGCGACAGCCATGGGGAGCAGTACTTC. Translated: CASSDSHGEQYF.